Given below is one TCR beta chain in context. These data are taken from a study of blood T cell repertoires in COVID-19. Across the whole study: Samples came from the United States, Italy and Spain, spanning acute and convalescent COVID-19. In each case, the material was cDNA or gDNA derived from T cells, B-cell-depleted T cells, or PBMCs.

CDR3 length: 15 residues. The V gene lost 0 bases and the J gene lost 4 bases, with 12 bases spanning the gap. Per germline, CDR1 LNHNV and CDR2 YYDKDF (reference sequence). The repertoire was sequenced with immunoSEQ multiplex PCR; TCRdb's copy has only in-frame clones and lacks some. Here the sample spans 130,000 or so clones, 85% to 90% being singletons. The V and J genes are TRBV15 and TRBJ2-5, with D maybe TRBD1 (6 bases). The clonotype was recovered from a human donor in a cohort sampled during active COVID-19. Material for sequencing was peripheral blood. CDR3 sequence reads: CATSRELRGGETQYF. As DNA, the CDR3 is TGTGCCACCAGCAGAGAGTTAAGAGGGGGAGAGACCCAGTACTTC.